Shown below are 12 T cell receptor beta chains from a single sample sequenced in a study of cytomegalovirus exposure and HLA in healthy donors. This PCR relied on a set of 60 Vbeta primers and 13 Jbeta primers. TCRdb keeps only in-frame clones here, not all; method: immunoSEQ multiplex PCR. The sample has 190,000 or so clones, around 83% seen once. The sequenced sample was PBMCs. The receptors shown here come from a woman in her fifties or sixties in good health and CMV-seropositive.

This sequence joins TRBV11-2 and TRBJ1-2, with D possibly being TRBD1 (5 bases). Trimming shortened V by 0 bases and J by 4 bases, and 15 bases separated the two germline ends. Germline V gene sequence: CDR1 SGHAT, CDR2 FQNNGV. The CDR3 totals 16 residues. Here the CDR3 reads CASSLDPGLTGYGYTF. In DNA form, the CDR3 reads TGTGCCAGCAGCTTAGATCCAGGGCTTACGGGCTATGGCTACACCTTC.

This clone was seen a few times. The V and J genes are TRBV4-3 and TRBJ2-2; TRBD2 agrees at 7 bases. There are 16 residues in the CDR3. Germline CDR1 reads LGHNA; CDR2 reads YSLEER. The V gene end was trimmed by 4 bases and the J gene end by 1 base; junction bases not matched to a gene: 6. Written as DNA, the CDR3 is TGCGCCAGCAGCCCCCAGCGGGACCAGAACACCGGGGAGCTGTTTTTT. This gives the protein CASSPQRDQNTGELFF.

This clone was recorded once. This chain's CDR3 is CASSPNRGRAYEKLFF. The CDR3, as DNA: TGTGCCAGCAGTCCCAACAGGGGGCGGGCTTATGAAAAACTGTTTTTT. The chain has TRBV6-6 and TRBJ1-4; 9 positions match TRBD1. V dropped 5 bases and J dropped 6; count of bases not matched to a gene: 10. The CDR3 is 16 residues long. The germline V gene has CDR1 MNHNY and CDR2 SVGAGI (reference sequence).

This chain uses TRBV19 with TRBJ1-3; the D gene is possibly TRBD1 (5 bases). Germline V CDR1 and CDR2: LNHDA, SQIVND (reference sequence). CDR3 length: 15 amino acids. Trimming removed 5 bases from V and 5 bases from J, with 16 bases in between. The CDR3 loop is CASSVTGAARNTIYF. CDR3 in DNA: TGTGCCAGTAGTGTAACTGGGGCGGCCAGAAACACCATATATTTT.

Only a few counts were recorded for this clone. The chain couples TRBV6-5 to TRBJ1-1; the match to TRBD1 covers 7 bases. The CDR3 extends over 12 amino acids. CDR1 is MNHEY, CDR2 SVGAGI, per germline. V gave up 2 bases and J gave up 11 bases; unmatched junction bases: 5. As DNA, the CDR3 is TGTGCCAGCAGTTACGGTGACAGGGCTGCTTTCTTT. Protein: CASSYGDRAAFF.

The chain couples TRBV30 to TRBJ2-5; D is perhaps TRBD1 (5 bases). The assigned J gene may be wrong: the sequence end matches TRBJ2-7 better. The CDR3 runs 13 residues. Germline values: CDR1 GTSNPN, CDR2 SVGIG (reference sequence). The CDR3 protein is CAWEPVTGLEQYF. CDR3 DNA sequence: TGTGCCTGGGAACCTGTTACAGGCCTCGAGCAGTACTTC.

The chain is built from TRBV2 and TRBJ1-1; D is uncertain. V lost 2 bases, J lost 8 bases, and 12 bases lay in between. The germline gives CDR1 SNHLY, CDR2 FYNNEI. This CDR3 has 13 residues. This CDR3 reads CASSEWSAAEAFF. CDR3 bases: TGTGCCAGCAGTGAATGGTCGGCGGCAGAAGCTTTCTTT.

The chain uses TRBV19 and TRBJ2-5; D perhaps matches TRBD2 (6 bases). The V end lost 2 bases, the J end lost 5 bases, and 12 bases lay between the germline ends. CDR3 length: 14 amino acids. CDR1 is LNHDA, CDR2 SQIVND, per germline (reference sequence). CDR3 sequence: CASSIWGDRETQYF. CDR3 in DNA: TGTGCCAGTAGTATATGGGGGGATCGGGAGACCCAGTACTTC.

The genes are TRBV6-1 and TRBJ1-5, with 10 bases that match TRBD1. Germline V gene sequence: CDR1 MNHNS, CDR2 SASEGT. There are 15 residues in the CDR3. With V trimmed by 6 bases and J by 1 base, 3 bases remained unmatched. CDR3 residues: CASRAGQGSNQPQHF. DNA for the CDR3: TGTGCCAGCAGAGCGGGACAGGGGAGCAATCAGCCCCAGCATTTT.

J is TRBJ2-2 and V is TRBV7-9; D unresolved. Per germline, CDR1 SEHNR and CDR2 FQNEAQ (reference sequence). Trimming pared 5 bases from V and 0 bases from J, leaving 13 bases between. The CDR3 extends over 16 amino acids. Written as DNA, the CDR3 is TGTGCCAGCAGCCCGAGGTGGCAGTCGAACACCGGGGAGCTGTTTTTT. It specifies CASSPRWQSNTGELFF. Variable domain in full (rest from reference TRBV7-9 and TRBJ2-2): DTGVSQNPRHKITKRGQNVTFRCDPISEHNRLYWYRQTLGQGPEFLTYFQNEAQLEKSRLLSDRFSAERPKGSFSTLEIQRTEQGDSAMYLCASSPRWQSNTGELFFGEGSRLTVL.

The gene calls are TRBV6-5 and TRBJ1-2; 10 nucleotides match TRBD1. The V gene's germline CDR1 is MNHEY and CDR2 SVGAGI. The J segment lost 6 bases and the V segment lost 5 bases, leaving 3 bases of the junction unmatched. The CDR3 has 13 amino acids. CDR3 loop: CASSRGQGDGYTF. In DNA, the CDR3 is TGTGCCAGCAGTCGCGGACAGGGGGATGGCTACACCTTC.

The rearrangement links TRBV6-5 to TRBJ2-2, with D perhaps TRBD1 (6 bases). This CDR3 spans 13 amino acids. V gave up 6 bases and J gave up 7 bases, with 12 bases separating them. The V gene's germline CDR1 is MNHEY and CDR2 SVGAGI. In DNA form, the CDR3 reads TGTGCCAGCAGACAGGGTCGGGGCGGGGAGCTGTTTTTT. Translation: CASRQGRGGELFF.